This entry lists 18 T cell receptor beta chains sequenced from one sample in a study of cytomegalovirus exposure and HLA in healthy donors. Sequenced by immunoSEQ multiplex PCR; TCRdb stores in-frame clones only, minus some. Counted here are some 230,000 clones, 90% to 95% occurring once; the ten biggest clones make up roughly 1%. Source material: PBMCs. The receptors were sampled from a woman under 30 in good health and CMV-seronegative.

The V gene is TRBV28, the J gene TRBJ1-1; D gene unclear. Germline values: CDR1 MDHEN, CDR2 SYDVKM. The V gene lost 7 bases and the J gene lost 0 bases, with 9 bases spanning the gap. The CDR3 is 13 amino acids. CDR3 in amino acids: CASTGIMNTEAFF. CDR3 nucleotides: TGTGCCAGCACCGGGATTATGAACACTGAAGCTTTCTTT.

This clone was found once. This chain connects TRBV14 to TRBJ1-1, with D unresolved. This CDR3 has 11 residues. The germline V gene encodes CDR1 SGHDN and CDR2 FVKESK. The V end was cut by 9 bases, the J end by 5 bases, with 10 bases between. CDR3 in amino acids: CASGAGTEAFF. CDR3 sequence (DNA): TGTGCCAGTGGTGCGGGGACTGAAGCTTTCTTT.

This chain connects TRBV10-3 to TRBJ2-1, with TRBD1 as a possible D gene (6 bases). The CDR3 covers 17 residues. Germline CDR1 is ENHRY and CDR2 is SYGVKD. Trimming took 3 bases from V and 0 from J, leaving 15 bases between them. CDR3 region: CAISDGRGKSSYNEQFF. The CDR3 DNA is TGTGCCATCAGTGATGGTAGGGGGAAAAGCTCCTACAATGAGCAGTTCTTC.

The V call is TRBV18, the J call TRBJ2-1, with TRBD2 matching over 11 bases. This CDR3 comprises 15 residues. V lost 0 bases and J lost 7; bases outside the gene matches: 2. Germline V gene sequence: CDR1 KGHSH, CDR2 LQKENI. This CDR3 reads CASSPPLAGGNEQFF. The CDR3 DNA reads TGTGCCAGCTCACCACCCCTAGCGGGAGGAAATGAGCAGTTCTTC.

Note on this clone: This CDR3 is also generated by other DNA sequences in the sample. The chain is built from TRBV30 and TRBJ1-1; D call uncertain. In germline, CDR1 is GTSNPN, CDR2 SVGIG (reference sequence). V was pared by 0 bases and J by 5 bases, with 13 bases between. The CDR3 runs to 14 residues. As DNA, the CDR3 is TGTGCCTGGAGTGTACTAGGGTTGGGAACTGAAGCTTTCTTT. Protein product: CAWSVLGLGTEAFF.

This sequence joins TRBV7-9 and TRBJ1-1; TRBD1 is a possible D gene (6 bases). Germline V gene sequence: CDR1 SEHNR, CDR2 FQNEAQ (reference sequence). Between the trimmed V and J ends, which lost 2 bases and 1 base, there was a span of 20 bases. This CDR3 has 18 residues. CDR3 nucleotide sequence: TGTGCCAGCAGCTTACGTGTCGGGGCAGGGGCATCGAACACTGAAGCTTTCTTT. Protein: CASSLRVGAGASNTEAFF. Full variable domain (rest looked up from reference TRBV7-9 and TRBJ1-1): DTGVSQNPRHKITKRGQNVTFRCDPISEHNRLYWYRQTLGQGPEFLTYFQNEAQLEKSRLLSDRFSAERPKGSFSTLEIQRTEQGDSAMYLCASSLRVGAGASNTEAFFGQGTRLTVV.

The rearrangement joins TRBV30 to TRBJ2-7; weak D call: TRBD2 (5 bases). This CDR3 has 14 residues. From germline, CDR1 is GTSNPN and CDR2 SVGIG (reference sequence). Trimming pared 5 bases from V and 0 bases from J, leaving 14 bases between. The CDR3 coding sequence is TGTGCCTGGGGAAACGGGGAAGGCTCCTACGAGCAGTACTTC. Amino acids: CAWGNGEGSYEQYF.

The chain has TRBV5-1 and TRBJ2-1; a weak D match, TRBD1 (5 bases). This CDR3 has 16 amino acids. V was cut by 3 bases and J by 4 bases, with 17 bases left in between. Germline CDR1 and CDR2: SGHRS and YFSETQ. This chain's CDR3 is CASSSTARAIYNEQFF. The CDR3 nucleotides read TGCGCCAGCAGCTCGACAGCTCGAGCCATATACAATGAGCAGTTCTTC.

The chain combines TRBV7-9 with TRBJ1-1; 7 bases are shared with TRBD1. Unmatched junction bases numbered 5, after V lost 5 bases and J lost 2 bases. This CDR3 contains 14 residues. Germline loops: CDR1 SEHNR, CDR2 FQNEAQ (reference sequence). This chain's CDR3 is CASSPQGPNTEAFF. CDR3 bases: TGTGCCAGCAGCCCACAGGGGCCTAACACTGAAGCTTTCTTT.

The chain combines TRBV5-1 with TRBJ2-3, with D possibly matching TRBD1 (6 bases). Trimming removed 3 bases at V and 1 base at J, with 12 bases between. CDR3 size: 15 residues. The germline V gene has CDR1 SGHRS and CDR2 YFSETQ. The CDR3 here is CASSYRTDRTDTQYF. The CDR3, as DNA: TGCGCCAGCAGCTACAGGACAGATCGCACAGATACGCAGTATTTT.

The J gene is TRBJ1-1, the V gene TRBV29-1; the D is unclear. The CDR3 length is 13 residues. Deletions cut 3 bases from V and 3 bases from J, with 11 bases between. From germline, CDR1 is SQVTM and CDR2 ANQGSEA. CDR3 DNA sequence: TGCAGCGTTGAGACGGAGGGCGACACTGAAGCTTTCTTT. Translating it yields CSVETEGDTEAFF.

This chain uses TRBV5-1 with TRBJ2-1, with TRBD2 identical over 7 bases. The CDR3 contains 13 residues. Germline V gene data show CDR1 as SGHRS and CDR2 as YFSETQ. V trimming: 7 bases; J trimming: 4 bases; junction bases outside the gene matches: 5. CDR3 protein: CASRDYTYNEQFF. CDR3 DNA sequence: TGCGCCAGCCGGGACTATACTTACAATGAGCAGTTCTTC.

The V gene is TRBV5-1, the J gene TRBJ2-2, with 8 bases lining up with TRBD1. Germline loops: CDR1 SGHRS, CDR2 YFSETQ. The CDR3 totals 16 residues. The ends lost 3 bases at V and 6 bases at J; junction bases unmatched: 10. In DNA, the CDR3 is TGCGCCAGCAGCTGGGGGCCAGGGGGCGCTTCCGGGGAGCTGTTTTTT. Its protein is CASSWGPGGASGELFF.

V gene TRBV19 combines with J gene TRBJ2-5; D is perhaps TRBD2 (9 bases). Trimming removed 4 bases at V and 4 bases at J, with 19 bases between. CDR1 is LNHDA, CDR2 SQIVND, per germline (reference sequence). The CDR3 is 16 amino acids. The CDR3 here is CASSRTGLAGRETQYF. Here the CDR3 DNA reads TGTGCCAGTAGTAGGACAGGGCTAGCGGGGCGAGAGACCCAGTACTTC.

The rearrangement links TRBV5-1 to TRBJ2-5; D is possibly TRBD1 (5 bases). CDR3 length equals 13 residues. Germline V gene sequence: CDR1 SGHRS, CDR2 YFSETQ. Deletions cut 0 bases from V and 5 bases from J, with 8 bases between. CDR3 coding DNA: TGCGCCAGCAGCTTGGTGTCAGGGGAGACCCAGTACTTC. Its translation is CASSLVSGETQYF.

The chain is built from TRBV5-4 and TRBJ1-1, with D tentatively TRBD1 (5 bases). This CDR3 has 15 amino acids. In germline, CDR1 is SGHNT, CDR2 YYREEE (reference sequence). Trimming took off 8 bases at V and 6 bases at J, with 23 bases between the two ends. The CDR3 here is CASRTPGGTGAEAFF. CDR3 in DNA: TGTGCCAGTCGAACCCCCGGTGGGACGGGAGCTGAAGCTTTCTTT. Filled out from reference TRBV5-4 and TRBJ1-1, the complete variable domain reads ETGVTQSPTHLIKTRGQQVTLRCSSQSGHNTVSWYQQALGQGPQFIFQYYREEENGRGNFPPRFSGLQFPNYSSELNVNALELDDSALYLCASRTPGGTGAEAFFGQGTRLTVV.

The chain uses TRBV28 and TRBJ2-5; 8 nucleotides align to TRBD1. The CDR3 runs to 16 residues. Germline V gene data show CDR1 as MDHEN and CDR2 as SYDVKM. The V and J ends lost 1 base and 2 bases, in that order; junction bases with no gene match: 6. CDR3 DNA sequence: TGTGCCAGCAGTTTATTCGGACAGGGCAAACAAGAGACCCAGTACTTC. As protein: CASSLFGQGKQETQYF.

The V gene is TRBV2, the J gene TRBJ1-5; 9 nucleotides match TRBD1. From germline, CDR1 is SNHLY and CDR2 FYNNEI. The CDR3 runs 13 residues. The ends lost 6 bases at V and 10 bases at J; junction bases unmatched: 7. The CDR3 spells CASRGTGNNPQHF. Written as DNA, the CDR3 is TGTGCCAGCAGGGGGACAGGGAATAATCCCCAGCATTTT.